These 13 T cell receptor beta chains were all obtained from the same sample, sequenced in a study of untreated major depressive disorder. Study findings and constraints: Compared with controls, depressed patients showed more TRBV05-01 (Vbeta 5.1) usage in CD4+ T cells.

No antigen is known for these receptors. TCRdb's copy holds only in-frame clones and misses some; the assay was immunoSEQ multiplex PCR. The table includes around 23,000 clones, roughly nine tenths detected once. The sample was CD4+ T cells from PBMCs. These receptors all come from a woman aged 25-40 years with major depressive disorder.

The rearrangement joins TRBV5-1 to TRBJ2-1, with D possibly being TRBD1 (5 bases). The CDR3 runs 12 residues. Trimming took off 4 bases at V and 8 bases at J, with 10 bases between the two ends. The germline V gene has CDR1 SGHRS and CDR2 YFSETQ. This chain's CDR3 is CASSRGGYEQFF. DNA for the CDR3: TGCGCCAGCAGCAGGGGCGGATATGAGCAGTTCTTC.

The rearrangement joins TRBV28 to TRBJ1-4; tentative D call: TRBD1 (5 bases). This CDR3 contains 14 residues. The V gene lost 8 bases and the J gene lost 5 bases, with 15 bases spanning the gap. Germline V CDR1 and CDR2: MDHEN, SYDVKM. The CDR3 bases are TGTGCCAGCGCTGCCCCCGGGGGGAATGAAAAACTGTTTTTT. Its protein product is CASAAPGGNEKLFF.

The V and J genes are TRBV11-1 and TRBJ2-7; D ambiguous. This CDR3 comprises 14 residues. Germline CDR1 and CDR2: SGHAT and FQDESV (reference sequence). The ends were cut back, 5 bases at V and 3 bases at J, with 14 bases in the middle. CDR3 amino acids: CASSHAGKVYEQYF. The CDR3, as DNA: TGTGCCAGCAGCCATGCTGGCAAGGTCTACGAGCAGTACTTC.

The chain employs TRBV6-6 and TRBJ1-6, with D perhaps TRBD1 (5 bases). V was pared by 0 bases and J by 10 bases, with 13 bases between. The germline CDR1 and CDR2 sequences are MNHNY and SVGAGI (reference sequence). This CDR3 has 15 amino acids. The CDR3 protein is CASSYSGGLKSPLHF. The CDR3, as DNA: TGTGCCAGCAGTTACTCGGGGGGATTGAAGTCACCCCTCCACTTT.

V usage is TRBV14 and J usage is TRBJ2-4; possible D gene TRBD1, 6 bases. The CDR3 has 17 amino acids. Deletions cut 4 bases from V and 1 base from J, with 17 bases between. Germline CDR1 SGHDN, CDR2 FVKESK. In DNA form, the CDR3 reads TGTGCCAGCAGCCCCCTAATCCAGGGGAAGGCCAAAAACATTCAGTACTTC. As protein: CASSPLIQGKAKNIQYF.

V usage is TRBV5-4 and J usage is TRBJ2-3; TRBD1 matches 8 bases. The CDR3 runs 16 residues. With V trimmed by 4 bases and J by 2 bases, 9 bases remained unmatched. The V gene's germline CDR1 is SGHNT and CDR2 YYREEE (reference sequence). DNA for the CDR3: TGTGCCAGCAGCGGCGGACAGGGCGGGCTCACAGATACGCAGTATTTT. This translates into CASSGGQGGLTDTQYF.

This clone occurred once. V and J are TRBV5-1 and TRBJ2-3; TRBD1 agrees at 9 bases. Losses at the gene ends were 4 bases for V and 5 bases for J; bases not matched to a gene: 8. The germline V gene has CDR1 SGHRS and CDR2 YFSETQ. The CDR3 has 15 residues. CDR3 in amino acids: CASSLQGAPLDTQYF. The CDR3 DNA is TGCGCCAGCAGCCTACAGGGGGCTCCGTTAGATACGCAGTATTTT.

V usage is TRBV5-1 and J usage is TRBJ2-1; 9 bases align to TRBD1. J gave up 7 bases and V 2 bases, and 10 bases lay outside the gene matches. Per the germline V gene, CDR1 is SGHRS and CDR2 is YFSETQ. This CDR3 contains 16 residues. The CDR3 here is CASSLLTGQGGNEQFF. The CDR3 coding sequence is TGCGCCAGCAGCTTATTAACGGGACAGGGTGGGAATGAGCAGTTCTTC.

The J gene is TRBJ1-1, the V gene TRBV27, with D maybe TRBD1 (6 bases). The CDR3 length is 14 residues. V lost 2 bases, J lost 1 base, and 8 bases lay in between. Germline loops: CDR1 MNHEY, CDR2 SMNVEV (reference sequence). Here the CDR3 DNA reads TGTGCCAGCAGTTTACCAGGGGCGAACACTGAAGCTTTCTTT. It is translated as CASSLPGANTEAFF.

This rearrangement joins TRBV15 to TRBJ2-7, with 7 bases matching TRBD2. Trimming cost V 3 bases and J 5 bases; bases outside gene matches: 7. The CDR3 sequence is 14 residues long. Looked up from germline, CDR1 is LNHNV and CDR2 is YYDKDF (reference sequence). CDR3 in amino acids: CATSSGWGTNEQYF. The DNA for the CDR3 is TGTGCCACCAGCAGCGGGTGGGGGACTAACGAGCAGTACTTC.

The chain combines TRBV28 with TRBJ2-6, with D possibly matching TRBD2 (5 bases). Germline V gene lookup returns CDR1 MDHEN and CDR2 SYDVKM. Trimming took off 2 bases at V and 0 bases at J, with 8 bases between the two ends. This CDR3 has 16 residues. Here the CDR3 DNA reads TGTGCCAGCAGTTTAGAAGCGGCCTCTGGGGCCAACGTCCTGACTTTC. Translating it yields CASSLEAASGANVLTF.

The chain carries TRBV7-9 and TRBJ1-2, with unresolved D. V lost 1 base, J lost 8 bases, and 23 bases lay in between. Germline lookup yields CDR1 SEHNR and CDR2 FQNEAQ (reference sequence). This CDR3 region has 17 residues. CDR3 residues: CASSLDGRSLFAGGYTF. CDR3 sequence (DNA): TGTGCCAGCAGCTTAGATGGGAGGTCTCTATTCGCAGGCGGCTACACCTTC.

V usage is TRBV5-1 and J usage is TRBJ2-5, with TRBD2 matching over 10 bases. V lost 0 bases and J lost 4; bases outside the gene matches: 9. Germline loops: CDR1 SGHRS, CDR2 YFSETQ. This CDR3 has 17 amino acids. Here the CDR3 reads CASSLEGTSALGETQYF. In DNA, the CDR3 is TGCGCCAGCAGCTTGGAAGGGACTAGCGCTCTGGGAGAGACCCAGTACTTC.